Shown below are 19 T cell receptor beta chains from a single sample sequenced in a study of shared clonotypes between healthy human individuals. Profiling relied on immunoSEQ multiplex PCR, and the TCRdb table lists in-frame clones only, not all of them. This sample has around 2,100,000 clones, with less than 95% found just once. Positive CCR7 selection of CD45RO-negative cells yielded the naive CD8 cells, and terminally differentiated effector memory CD45RA+ cells were excluded. The sequencing sample was made of naive CD8+ T cells sorted from blood. These receptors originate from a man aged 18 to 30 in good health.

This clone was seen just once. The chain couples TRBV6-5 to TRBJ2-7, with D perhaps TRBD1 or TRBD2 (5 bases each). The length of the CDR3 is 15 residues. V lost 4 bases and J 10 bases, leaving 23 bases between the germline ends. In germline, CDR1 is MNHEY, CDR2 SVGAGI. The CDR3 is CASSLAPGTPVSQYF. Here the CDR3 DNA reads TGTGCCAGCAGTTTGGCTCCCGGGACGCCGGTTTCACAGTACTTC.

The chain couples TRBV4-1 to TRBJ2-3, with D hard to call. V lost 3 bases, J lost 3 bases, and 13 bases lay in between. The germline gives CDR1 MGHRA, CDR2 YSYEKL. The CDR3 loop spans 15 amino acids. In DNA, the CDR3 is TGCGCCAGCAGCCAGCAATCCCCTACGACAGATACGCAGTATTTT. As protein: CASSQQSPTTDTQYF.

The CDR3 loop is CASKAEWGAPNEKLFF. Written as DNA, the CDR3 is TGTGCCAGCAAGGCCGAGTGGGGGGCCCCCAATGAAAAACTGTTTTTT. V is TRBV28 and J is TRBJ1-4; D might be TRBD1 (6 bases). CDR3 length: 16 residues. CDR1 is MDHEN and CDR2 is SYDVKM in the germline V gene. Deletions cut 7 bases from V and 5 bases from J, with 20 bases between.

The chain is built from TRBV4-1 and TRBJ1-1; 8 nucleotides agree with TRBD1. V dropped 8 bases and J dropped 1; count of bases not matched to a gene: 0. CDR1 is MGHRA and CDR2 is YSYEKL in the germline V gene. This CDR3 has 12 residues. The CDR3 sequence is CASQGANTEAFF. In DNA, the CDR3 is TGCGCCAGCCAGGGGGCGAACACTGAAGCTTTCTTT.

On this clone: The same CDR3 also results from other DNA sequences found in this sample. This rearrangement joins TRBV6-5 to TRBJ2-1; D unclear. The V gene lost 0 bases and the J gene lost 7 bases, with 7 bases spanning the gap. This CDR3 comprises 13 residues. CDR1 is MNHEY, CDR2 SVGAGI, per germline. CDR3 DNA: TGTGCCAGCAGTTACTCCGGACGGAATGAGCAGTTCTTC. Protein product: CASSYSGRNEQFF.

This clone showed up just once. The V and J genes are TRBV4-1 and TRBJ1-1, with 9 bases aligning to TRBD1. The CDR3 has 14 amino acids. Losses at the gene ends were 0 bases for V and 10 bases for J; bases not matched to a gene: 6. The germline V gene encodes CDR1 MGHRA and CDR2 YSYEKL. The CDR3 here is CASSQDRGGQGAFF. CDR3 bases: TGCGCCAGCAGCCAAGATCGAGGGGGACAGGGAGCTTTCTTT.

The chain joins TRBV7-8 to TRBJ2-3, with unresolved D. Germline lookup yields CDR1 SGHVS and CDR2 FQNEAQ. The CDR3 runs 15 residues. V shed 8 bases and J shed 6 bases, with 21 bases lying between them. CDR3 sequence reads: CASLTGHLRSDTQYF. In DNA form, the CDR3 reads TGTGCCAGCTTAACCGGCCATCTCCGTTCGGATACGCAGTATTTT.

The rearrangement joins TRBV28 to TRBJ2-7; TRBD1 agrees at 12 bases. This CDR3 contains 15 residues. CDR1 and CDR2 (germline): MDHEN, SYDVKM. Trimming removed 6 bases from V and 5 bases from J; junction bases left unmatched: 8. The CDR3 reads CASRGQGANFDEQYF. The DNA for the CDR3 is TGTGCCAGCAGGGGACAGGGGGCTAATTTCGACGAGCAGTACTTC.

The V gene is TRBV28, the J gene TRBJ1-5, with TRBD1 matching 8 bases. Germline-derived CDR1 and CDR2 are MDHEN and SYDVKM. This CDR3 contains 16 residues. V trimming: 6 bases; J trimming: 0 bases; junction bases outside the gene matches: 7. In DNA form, the CDR3 reads TGTGCCAGCAGCTACACAGGGGGGTATAGCAATCAGCCCCAGCATTTT. It specifies CASSYTGGYSNQPQHF.

This clone came up once. The rearrangement uses TRBV5-1 and TRBJ1-1; TRBD1 is a possible D gene (5 bases). V lost 0 bases and J 4 bases, leaving 13 bases between the germline ends. From germline, CDR1 is SGHRS and CDR2 YFSETQ. This CDR3 spans 15 amino acids. CDR3 sequence (DNA): TGCGCCAGCAGCTTGGGGTCCGGGACGGTCACTGAAGCTTTCTTT. Amino acids: CASSLGSGTVTEAFF.

Regarding this clone: Other DNA sequences in the sample encode the same CDR3. The rearrangement links TRBV7-9 to TRBJ2-7, with D perhaps matching TRBD2 (5 bases). Trimming took 1 base from V and 6 from J, leaving 7 bases between them. The germline CDR1 and CDR2 sequences are SEHNR and FQNEAQ (reference sequence). CDR3 length: 12 amino acids. The chain's CDR3 is CASSLGGAEQYF. DNA of the CDR3: TGTGCCAGCAGCTTAGGGGGAGCCGAGCAGTACTTC.

The gene calls are TRBV6-1 and TRBJ2-1, with 12 bases that match TRBD2. V lost 5 bases and J lost 4; bases outside the gene matches: 3. CDR3 size: 15 residues. Germline loops: CDR1 MNHNS, CDR2 SASEGT. This CDR3 is CASSPSGGGYNEQFF. Written as DNA, the CDR3 is TGTGCCAGCAGTCCTAGCGGGGGGGGATACAATGAGCAGTTCTTC.

This rearrangement joins TRBV27 to TRBJ2-1; no clear D gene. The CDR3 totals 15 residues. V was clipped by 1 base and J by 3 bases, with 10 bases between them. Germline CDR1 MNHEY, CDR2 SMNVEV (reference sequence). The CDR3 nucleotides are TGTGCCAGCAGTTTATTCAACGCGCACTACAATGAGCAGTTCTTC. Amino acid sequence: CASSLFNAHYNEQFF.

This rearrangement joins TRBV15 to TRBJ2-1; 10 bases map to TRBD2. Trimming took 0 bases from V and 5 from J; bases not matched to a gene: 7. This CDR3 contains 17 residues. Germline V CDR1 and CDR2: LNHNV, YYDKDF (reference sequence). The CDR3 DNA follows: TGTGCCACCAGCAGAGATGATTGGCTAGCGGGGGACAATGAGCAGTTCTTC. Translating it yields CATSRDDWLAGDNEQFF.

V is TRBV6-1 and J is TRBJ2-7; D unresolved. The CDR3 totals 12 residues. The V end lost 7 bases, the J end lost 0 bases, and 7 bases lay between the germline ends. Per the germline V gene, CDR1 is MNHNS and CDR2 is SASEGT. Here the CDR3 reads CASTLTSYEQYF. In DNA, the CDR3 is TGTGCCAGCACCCTCACCTCCTACGAGCAGTACTTC.

The sample holds one count of this clone. The genes are TRBV20-1 and TRBJ1-2; no clear D. Per the germline V gene, CDR1 is DFQATT and CDR2 is SNEGSKA (reference sequence). Trimming shortened V by 5 bases and J by 7 bases, and 11 bases separated the two germline ends. The CDR3 is 11 residues long. CDR3 sequence: CSALREGGYTF. The CDR3 coding sequence is TGCAGTGCTCTTCGCGAGGGTGGCTACACCTTC.

The rearrangement uses TRBV18 and TRBJ2-3; D is perhaps TRBD1 or TRBD2 (5 bases each). V was pared by 0 bases and J by 0 bases, with 7 bases between. CDR3 length: 15 amino acids. Germline V gene data show CDR1 as KGHSH and CDR2 as LQKENI. CDR3 region: CASSPPGDSTDTQYF. The CDR3 DNA reads TGTGCCAGCTCACCACCTGGGGACAGCACAGATACGCAGTATTTT.

The chain recombines TRBV13 with TRBJ1-4, with no clear D. The CDR3 is 13 residues long. In germline, CDR1 is PRHDT, CDR2 FYEKMQ (reference sequence). The V end was cut by 5 bases, the J end by 5 bases, with 9 bases between. CDR3 in DNA: TGTGCCAGCAGCCCCGGACTGAATGAAAAACTGTTTTTT. Its protein is CASSPGLNEKLFF.

The chain combines TRBV4-1 with TRBJ2-2; TRBD2 agrees at 9 bases. The CDR3 loop spans 13 amino acids. Losses at the gene ends were 8 bases for V and 5 bases for J; bases not matched to a gene: 3. Germline CDR1 MGHRA, CDR2 YSYEKL. CDR3: CASSAGGTGELFF. Here the CDR3 DNA reads TGCGCCAGCTCTGCGGGAGGGACCGGGGAGCTGTTTTTT.